These 20 T cell receptor beta chains share one sample of origin, sequenced in a study of blood T cell repertoires in COVID-19. Assay: immunoSEQ multiplex PCR; the TCRdb copy retains only in-frame clones and omits some. This sample has about 170,000 clones, with approximately 90% found just once. Sequenced: peripheral blood. The receptors stem from a man in his late teens or twenties with COVID-19, enrolled during active disease.

The sample holds a few counts of this clone. The J gene is TRBJ2-2, the V gene TRBV5-4, with 9 bases fitting TRBD1. This CDR3 spans 15 amino acids. Germline CDR1 reads SGHNT; CDR2 reads YYREEE (reference sequence). Unmatched junction bases numbered 6, after V lost 4 bases and J lost 5 bases. For the CDR3, the DNA is TGTGCCAGCAGCGTGGGGACAGGGAGGACCGGGGAGCTGTTTTTT. It is translated as CASSVGTGRTGELFF.

V and J are TRBV3-1 (or the pseudogene TRBV3-2) and TRBJ2-1, with 10 bases that match TRBD1. Germline-derived CDR1 and CDR2 are LGHDT and YNNKEL (reference sequence). V gave up 4 bases and J gave up 14 bases; unmatched junction bases: 20. The CDR3 loop spans 17 amino acids. The CDR3 DNA follows: TGTGCCAGCAGCCCCCATTGGGGACAGGGGCCCTCGGGGGAGGAGTTCTTC. Translated, it gives CASSPHWGQGPSGEEFF.

V usage is TRBV29-1 and J usage is TRBJ2-7, with 8 positions matching TRBD2. The CDR3 length is 13 residues. J gave up 1 base and V 5 bases, and 4 bases lay outside the gene matches. Germline lookup yields CDR1 SQVTM and CDR2 ANQGSEA. As DNA, the CDR3 is TGCAGCGTTCTTAGCGGGGATTCCTACGAGCAGTACTTC. The encoded protein is CSVLSGDSYEQYF.

The chain carries TRBV9 and TRBJ1-2; D is perhaps TRBD1 (5 bases). Germline loops: CDR1 SGDLS, CDR2 YYNGEE. V was pared by 0 bases and J by 0 bases, with 9 bases between. The CDR3 contains 15 residues. The CDR3 reads CASSVGPGANYGYTF. The CDR3 DNA reads TGTGCCAGCAGCGTAGGTCCGGGGGCTAACTATGGCTACACCTTC.

The chain combines TRBV9 with TRBJ1-5; D may be TRBD1 (5 bases). CDR3 length equals 14 residues. V lost 4 bases to trimming and J lost 1 base, with 9 bases between them. CDR1 and CDR2 from the germline V gene are SGDLS and YYNGEE. CDR3 in DNA: TGTGCCAGCAGCTCCCAGGGAAGCAATCAGCCCCAGCATTTT. Translated: CASSSQGSNQPQHF.

The J gene is TRBJ2-1, the V gene TRBV9, with 16 bases lining up with TRBD2. Germline CDR1 reads SGDLS; CDR2 reads YYNGEE. V was pared by 3 bases and J by 5 bases, with 5 bases of the junction left unmatched. The CDR3 runs 17 residues. CDR3: CASSGGTSGRAHNEQFF. The CDR3 coding sequence is TGTGCCAGCAGCGGAGGGACTAGCGGGAGGGCCCACAATGAGCAGTTCTTC.

J is TRBJ2-1 and V is TRBV7-2, with TRBD2 identical over 12 bases. The CDR3 spans 15 residues. Per the germline V gene, CDR1 is SGHTA and CDR2 is FQGNSA. The V and J ends lost 3 bases and 10 bases, in that order; junction bases with no gene match: 7. CDR3 loop: CASSFTSGRIGEQFF. CDR3 nucleotide sequence: TGTGCCAGCAGCTTCACTAGCGGGAGGATAGGGGAGCAGTTCTTC.

The chain combines TRBV6-6 with TRBJ2-4; D is possibly TRBD2 (7 bases). From germline, CDR1 is MNHNY and CDR2 SVGAGI (reference sequence). The CDR3 is 15 amino acids. The germline V and J ends were trimmed by 8 bases and 0 bases, with 14 bases remaining between them. The DNA for the CDR3 is TGTGCCAGCCGGGGAGGGGACATAGCCAAAAACATTCAGTACTTC. Its translation is CASRGGDIAKNIQYF.

The chain combines TRBV15 with TRBJ2-2; tentative D call: TRBD2 (6 bases). Deletions cut 10 bases from V and 2 bases from J, with 14 bases between. Germline-derived CDR1 and CDR2 are LNHNV and YYDKDF (reference sequence). This CDR3 is 14 amino acids long. CDR3 bases: TGTGCCATCCGGTCGGACTATAACACCGGGGAGCTGTTTTTT. Translation gives CAIRSDYNTGELFF.

The J gene is TRBJ2-1, the V gene TRBV24-1, with 8 bases identical to TRBD2. The germline V gene encodes CDR1 KGHDR and CDR2 SFDVKD. V gave up 5 bases and J gave up 0 bases; unmatched junction bases: 29. The CDR3 is made up of 24 amino acids. As DNA, the CDR3 is TGTGCCACCAGTGTATCGCCTGGGTCCGTGAATAACGGGAGGGCCTGGGACTCCTACAATGAGCAGTTCTTC. Its translation is CATSVSPGSVNNGRAWDSYNEQFF.

The V gene is TRBV5-6, the J gene TRBJ2-5; perhaps TRBD1 as D (6 bases). This CDR3 region has 13 residues. Germline V gives CDR1 SGHDT, CDR2 YYEEEE. Trimming removed 0 bases at V and 4 bases at J, with 7 bases between. CDR3 in amino acids: CASSLGRGETQYF. The CDR3 region has the DNA TGTGCCAGCAGCTTGGGCAGGGGAGAGACCCAGTACTTC.

The J gene is TRBJ1-6, the V gene TRBV7-9, with 7 bases that match TRBD1. The ends lost 3 bases at V and 10 bases at J; junction bases unmatched: 3. Germline V CDR1 and CDR2: SEHNR, FQNEAQ (reference sequence). This CDR3 is built from 13 residues. CDR3 in amino acids: CASSLAGGSPLHF. In DNA, the CDR3 is TGTGCCAGCAGCTTGGCAGGGGGATCACCCCTCCACTTT.

This chain links TRBV5-5 with TRBJ2-7, with TRBD2 matching over 7 bases. The CDR3 loop spans 16 amino acids. Germline V gene sequence: CDR1 SGHKS, CDR2 YYEKEE (reference sequence). With 5 bases clipped from V and 7 bases from J, the junction kept 18 bases outside the gene matches. The DNA of the CDR3 is TGTGCCAGCAGTTCGCGAGTTCCGGCTAGCGGTGTAGAGCAGTACTTC. Its protein is CASSSRVPASGVEQYF.

The chain employs TRBV20-1 and TRBJ1-2; D is undetermined. V was pared by 3 bases and J by 3 bases, with 2 bases between. CDR1 is DFQATT and CDR2 is SNEGSKA in the germline V gene (reference sequence). The CDR3 has 10 amino acids. CDR3 loop: CSASYYGYTF. The CDR3 nucleotides are TGCAGTGCTAGCTACTATGGCTACACCTTC.

CDR3 DNA sequence: TGCAGCGTCGGAAGGGCTAGCGGGAGTTCCTACAATGAGCAGTTCTTC. Translated, it gives CSVGRASGSSYNEQFF. This rearrangement joins TRBV29-1 to TRBJ2-1; the match to TRBD2 covers 10 bases. CDR1 and CDR2 (germline): SQVTM, ANQGSEA. CDR3 length: 16 residues. V dropped 6 bases and J dropped 1; count of bases not matched to a gene: 9.

The CDR3 region is CASSLGTSARYEQYF. The CDR3 nucleotides read TGTGCCAGCAGCTTAGGGACATCCGCCCGCTACGAGCAGTACTTC. V usage is TRBV7-9 and J usage is TRBJ2-7, with D perhaps matching TRBD1 (5 bases). This CDR3 is 15 amino acids long. CDR1 SEHNR and CDR2 FQNEAQ come from the germline V gene (reference sequence). Between the trimmed V and J ends, which lost 1 base and 3 bases, there was a span of 13 bases.

V is TRBV19 and J is TRBJ2-2; tentative D call: TRBD2 (5 bases). V was clipped by 3 bases and J by 2 bases, with 19 bases between them. CDR1 is LNHDA, CDR2 SQIVND, per germline (reference sequence). CDR3 length: 18 residues. The CDR3 protein is CASSIRASKSGNTGELFF. The DNA for the CDR3 is TGTGCCAGTAGTATTCGTGCCTCTAAGTCGGGAAACACCGGGGAGCTGTTTTTT.

There are a few counts of this clone. The chain combines TRBV29-1 with TRBJ1-2, with D possibly being TRBD1 (6 bases). The CDR3 length is 15 residues. Trimming stripped 4 bases from V and 4 bases from J, with 19 bases between. Germline V gene data show CDR1 as SQVTM and CDR2 as ANQGSEA. The CDR3 protein is CSVGGGGPQIYGYTF. In DNA, the CDR3 is TGCAGCGTTGGAGGCGGGGGCCCGCAGATCTATGGCTACACCTTC.

The chain uses TRBV2 and TRBJ2-7; the D gene is possibly TRBD2 (5 bases). Per germline, CDR1 SNHLY and CDR2 FYNNEI. Trimming removed 1 base at V and 2 bases at J, with 12 bases between. CDR3 size: 15 residues. The CDR3: CASSEDSALTYEQYF. The DNA for the CDR3 is TGTGCCAGCAGTGAAGATAGCGCGTTAACCTACGAGCAGTACTTC.

The chain links TRBV4-1 to TRBJ2-1, with 12 bases lining up with TRBD2. The CDR3 sequence is 16 residues long. With V trimmed by 4 bases and J by 7 bases, 8 bases remained unmatched. CDR1 is MGHRA, CDR2 YSYEKL, per germline. The chain's CDR3 is CASSPRLAGVTNEQFF. In nucleotides, the CDR3 is TGCGCCAGCAGCCCTCGACTAGCGGGAGTGACAAATGAGCAGTTCTTC.